This TCR beta chain derives from a study of T cells in Graves' hyperthyroidism and ophthalmopathy. With regard to this clonotype: Given a much more abundant clone one base away, this may be a read error.

TCR beta CDR3 sequences were amplified from RNA transcripts. First-round RT-PCR of the TCR CDR3 relied on the HTBI primer set. Via MiXCR, TCRdb re-called the multiplex PCR reads, giving one row per CDR3 protein. The table lists about 560,000 distinct CDR3 sequences, around 46% of them singletons. Germline CDR1 reads SEHNR; CDR2 reads FQNEAQ (reference sequence). The CDR3 consists of 14 residues. V lost 5 bases and J lost 10, with 15 bases in between. The TCR was taken from a woman younger than 30 with Graves' hyperthyroidism. The sequenced sample consisted of peripheral blood or thyroid tissue (not recorded which). The V gene is TRBV7-9, the J gene TRBJ1-6; D is uncertain. This CDR3 reads CASSKGGNRSPLHF. CDR3 nucleotides: TGTGCCAGCAGCAAGGGAGGTAACCGGTCACCCCTCCACTTT.